The clone carrying this TCR beta chain turned up a few times. No antigen is known for it. Trimming removed 3 bases at V and 4 bases at J, with 25 bases between. Germline values: CDR1 SGHRS, CDR2 YFSETQ. The CDR3 contains 18 residues. The data belong to a study of metastatic and nonmetastatic thyroid tumors. Study in general: The comparison covered peripheral blood and tumor or nodule tissue in malignant and benign thyroid patients. General study points: Reports indicated that malignant thyroid tumors showed significantly higher TCR beta diversity than benign nodules did, in blood and tumor.

Original processing notes: The study built a papillary thyroid cancer distant-metastasis classifier from CDR3 differences across clinicopathological groups. With MiXCR, TCRdb reprocessed the PCR reads. TCRdb's processing, not the authors' own work, is the source of the V and J calls. Of 15,000 to 17,000 clones detected, 3.7% appear once; the ten largest clones hold more than 20%. Patients were all untreated before their thyroid surgery. The source material was tumor tissue. J is TRBJ1-1 and V is TRBV5-1, with a weak D call TRBD1 (5 bases). The receptor's source is a female donor with papillary thyroid cancer or a benign thyroid nodule (not recorded which). Some clones in this sample may be carry-over from other donors' samples. CDR3 nucleotide sequence: TGCGCCAGCAGCTCCCAACCCCCCGGGACGGTAGTGAGCACTGAAGCTTTCTTT. It translates to CASSSQPPGTVVSTEAFF. The entire variable domain, with the rest obtained from reference TRBV5-1 and TRBJ1-1, is as follows: KAGVTQTPRYLIKTRGQQVTLSCSPISGHRSVSWYQQTPGQGLQFLFEYFSETQRNKGNFPGRFSGRQFSNSRSEMNVSTLELGDSALYLCASSSQPPGTVVSTEAFFGQGTRLTVV.